This T cell receptor beta chain stems from a study of T cells in localized non-small cell lung cancer. Study-level points and caveats: Patients showing higher blood T cell density tended to see longer overall survival. Paired adjacent lung recovered a median roughly 50 of the top 100 tumor clones. Heterogeneity stays possible, as sequencing covered only one tumor region. The highest T cell clonality was in uninvolved adjacent lung, above tumor.

The CDR3 loop spans 15 amino acids. The germline CDR1 and CDR2 sequences are MNHNS and SASEGT. Deletions cut 7 bases from V and 7 bases from J, with 20 bases between. On this clone itself: Its antigen is as yet unknown.

Produced via immunoSEQ multiplex PCR; TCRdb's table is partial and in-frame only. The table lists 50,000 to 55,000 clones, around 87% of them singletons. The sequencing here drew on PBMCs, taken before any cancer treatment. The chain recombines TRBV6-1 with TRBJ1-5; tentatively, D is TRBD1 (6 bases). The origin of this receptor is a female donor with stage II lung adenocarcinoma. CDR3: CASNLIMGARQPQHF. CDR3 DNA sequence: TGTGCCAGCAATCTAATAATGGGGGCACGGCAGCCCCAGCATTTT.